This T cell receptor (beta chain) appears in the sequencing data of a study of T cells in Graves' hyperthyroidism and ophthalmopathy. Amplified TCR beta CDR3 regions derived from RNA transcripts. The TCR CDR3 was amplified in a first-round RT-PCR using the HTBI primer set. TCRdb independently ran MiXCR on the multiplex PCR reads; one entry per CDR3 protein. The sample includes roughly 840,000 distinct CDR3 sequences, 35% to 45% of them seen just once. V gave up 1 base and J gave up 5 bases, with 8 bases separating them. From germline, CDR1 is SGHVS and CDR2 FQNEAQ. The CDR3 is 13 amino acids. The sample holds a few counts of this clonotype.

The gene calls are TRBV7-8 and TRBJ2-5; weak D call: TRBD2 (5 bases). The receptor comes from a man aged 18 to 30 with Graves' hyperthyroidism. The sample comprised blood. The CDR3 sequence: CASSLERRETQYF. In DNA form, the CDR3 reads TGTGCCAGCAGCTTAGAAAGGAGGGAGACCCAGTACTTC.